These T cell receptor beta chains were read from a single sample in a study of T cells in Graves' hyperthyroidism and ophthalmopathy. MiXCR, applied by TCRdb to the multiplex PCR reads, yields one record per CDR3 protein. In the table there are roughly 510,000 distinct CDR3 sequences, about 20% of which are singletons. The sample taken for sequencing was blood. The receptors were sampled from a young man with Graves' hyperthyroidism. The CDR3 runs from the conserved cysteine through the conserved F or W. D genes are given only for firm matches. Clone size is not always given. Where it is, it says once, few, many or a class for expanded clones.

j_gene	d_gene	v_gene	abundance	CDR3nt	CDR3aa
TRBJ1-1	NA	TRBV30	many	TGTGCCTGGAGTGCGTCCACTGAAGCTTTCTTT	CAWSASTEAFF
TRBJ1-2	NA	TRBV12-3/TRBV12-4	many	TGTGCCAGCAGCCCCCTCCCGAGGTTCCCGTATGGCTACACCTTC	CASSPLPRFPYGYTF
TRBJ1-2	TRBD1	TRBV6-2/TRBV6-3	few	TGTGCCAGCACGCGCAGGGGGATCTATGGCTACACCTTC	CASTRRGIYGYTF
TRBJ1-5	NA	TRBV2	many	TGTGCCAGTAAGGAACAGGTTCATAGCAATCAGCCCCAGCATTTT	CASKEQVHSNQPQHF
TRBJ2-5	TRBD1	TRBV6-5	many	TGTGCCAGCAGTTACTCGAATCCGGACAGGAGCCAAGAGACCCAGTACTTC	CASSYSNPDRSQETQYF
TRBJ2-5	TRBD1	TRBV24-1	many	TGTGCCACCAGTGACCCCACAGGGGGAGAGACCCAGTACTTC	CATSDPTGGETQYF
TRBJ2-5	NA	TRBV27	NA	TGTGCCAGCAGTTTAGAGTATGGCACAGCACTACAAGAGACCCAGTACTTC	CASSLEYGTALQETQYF
TRBJ1-1	NA	TRBV12-3/TRBV12-4	many	TGTGCCAGCAGTACGTTGGCCCTAAAGATTCTAACTGAAGCTTTCTTT	CASSTLALKILTEAFF
TRBJ1-2	NA	TRBV29-1	NA	TGCAGCGTTGAAGCAGCTAACTATGGCTACACCTTC	CSVEAANYGYTF
TRBJ1-2	NA	TRBV30	many	TGTGCCTGGAGTGTAGGGCCAGCTAGCGGCTACACCTTC	CAWSVGPASGYTF
TRBJ1-3	NA	TRBV11-2	few	TGTGCCAGCAGCTTAGAATCAAGGGTTGGAAACACCATATATTTT	CASSLESRVGNTIYF
TRBJ1-5	NA	TRBV2	many	TGTGCCAGCAGTACCGACTTGGGCAATCAGCCCCAGCATTTT	CASSTDLGNQPQHF
TRBJ1-2	NA	TRBV18	NA	TGTGCCAGCTCACCACGGACTGTTGACTATGGCTACACCTTC	CASSPRTVDYGYTF
TRBJ1-2	NA	TRBV25-1	many	TGTGCCAGCAGTCCATCAGGGTCAAATGGCTACACCTTC	CASSPSGSNGYTF
TRBJ1-6	TRBD1	TRBV4-1	NA	TGCGCCAGCAGCCAGAACCAGGGGGCGAACAATTCACCCCTCCACTTT	CASSQNQGANNSPLHF
TRBJ1-2	TRBD1	TRBV12-5	NA	TGTGCTAGTGGTTTGGGACGGACAGGGCCTCCTGGGGCTTTCGGGGGCTACACCTTC	CASGLGRTGPPGAFGGYTF
TRBJ1-2	NA	TRBV12-3/TRBV12-4	many	TGTGCCAGCACCTCGCTGAATGGCTACACCTTC	CASTSLNGYTF
TRBJ2-7	TRBD2	TRBV6-1	NA	TGTGCCACTACCGGGACTAGGGTTGGCGAGCAGTACTTC	CATTGTRVGEQYF
TRBJ1-5	NA	TRBV7-9	many	TGTGCCAGCAGCATCTCCACCTCAGGGGAGCCCCAGCATTTT	CASSISTSGEPQHF
TRBJ1-2	TRBD1	TRBV7-2	NA	TGTGCCAGCAGCTTACAAACAGGGGGAGGTGGCTACACCTTC	CASSLQTGGGGYTF
TRBJ2-7	NA	TRBV4-2	few	TGTGCCAGCAGCCAAGAAGTGGGGAGGGAGCAGTACTTC	CASSQEVGREQYF
TRBJ2-5	NA	TRBV5-1	NA	TGCGCCAGCCGCTTGAACCAAGAGACCCAGTACTTC	CASRLNQETQYF
TRBJ2-7	TRBD2	TRBV3-1	NA	TGTGCCAGCAGCCAAGGGCTAGCGGAGAGCTACGAGCAGTACTTC	CASSQGLAESYEQYF
TRBJ2-5	NA	TRBV6-5	NA	TGTGCCAGCAGTTACTCCAACGGGTTCGGAGAGACCCAGTACTTC	CASSYSNGFGETQYF
TRBJ1-5	NA	TRBV5-1	many	TGCGCCAGCAGTATTTCCGGGAACAATCAGCCCCAGCATTTT	CASSISGNNQPQHF
TRBJ1-5	NA	TRBV2	many	TGTGCCAGCAGTGGGACGGGACAAAGCAATCAGCCCCAGCATTTT	CASSGTGQSNQPQHF
TRBJ2-7	TRBD2	TRBV20-1	NA	TGCAGTGCCAACCCCGAGGGGGGGCGGGGGGCCTACGAGCAGTACTTC	CSANPEGGRGAYEQYF
TRBJ1-2	NA	TRBV6-1	few	TGTGCCAGCAGCCCACCGGGGGGGGCGCGTGGCTACACCTTC	CASSPPGGARGYTF
TRBJ1-2	NA	TRBV5-1	many	TGCGCCAGCAGCTTGGCCGGGGCCCAGGGGAATGGCTACACCTTC	CASSLAGAQGNGYTF
TRBJ1-1	NA	TRBV18	few	TGTGCCAGCTTAGACAGTTTGAACACTGAAGCTTTCTTT	CASLDSLNTEAFF
TRBJ1-2	TRBD1	TRBV6-1	few	TGTGCCAGCAGAGACAGGGTGGGCTATGGCTACACCTTC	CASRDRVGYGYTF
TRBJ2-5	NA	TRBV5-1	NA	TGCGCCAGCAGCCCGGCGACAGTAGGAGAGACCCAGTACTTC	CASSPATVGETQYF
TRBJ1-5	NA	TRBV19	NA	TGTGCCAGTAGTATGTACAGGAGCAATCAGCCCCAGCATTTT	CASSMYRSNQPQHF
TRBJ1-2	NA	TRBV30	many	TGTGCCTGGAGAGAGCGGACAGCCCCCCATGGCTACACCTTC	CAWRERTAPHGYTF
TRBJ1-3	TRBD1	TRBV6-1	many	TGTGCCAGCAGTCGACAGGGCTACTCTGGAAACACCATATATTTT	CASSRQGYSGNTIYF
TRBJ1-2	NA	TRBV5-1	many	TGCGCCAGCAGCTTTCGGCCCTTTGGGGCCTATGGCTACACCTTC	CASSFRPFGAYGYTF
TRBJ2-5	NA	TRBV20-1	many	TGCAGTGCCGGACTGGTCCAAGAGACCCAGTACTTC	CSAGLVQETQYF
TRBJ2-4	TRBD2	TRBV6-1	many	TGTGCCAGCAGTAGAACTAGCGGGGGGCCGAATGTCATTCAGTACTTC	CASSRTSGGPNVIQYF
TRBJ2-5	NA	TRBV6-2/TRBV6-3	NA	TGTGCCAGCAGCCACGGGACATTTCAAGAGACCCAGTACTTC	CASSHGTFQETQYF
TRBJ2-7	NA	TRBV5-4	NA	TGTGCCAGCAGCTTGGACACCACCTACGAGCACTACTTC	CASSLDTTYEHYF
TRBJ1-1	TRBD1	TRBV20-1	many	TGCAGACCCGGGACAGGGGGTCTCACTGAAGCTTTCTTT	CRPGTGGLTEAFF
TRBJ1-2	NA	TRBV15	NA	TGTGCCACCAGCAGAGAGGACCTTCGGGGATCGGACTACACCTTC	CATSREDLRGSDYTF
TRBJ1-2	NA	TRBV19	many	TGTGCCAGTAGTATAGGACCGGGGGCTGCTGGCTACACCTTC	CASSIGPGAAGYTF
TRBJ2-5	NA	TRBV10-3	many	TGTGCCATCAGGCGGACATTACAAGAGACCCAGTACTTC	CAIRRTLQETQYF
TRBJ1-1	TRBD1	TRBV3-1	NA	TGTGCCAGCAGCCGATTTGGACAGGGGGAGACGATTTTT	CASSRFGQGETIF
TRBJ1-2	TRBD1	TRBV5-4	few	TGTGCCAGCAGCGGTACAGGGGGCGTAGGTGGCTACACCTTC	CASSGTGGVGGYTF
TRBJ1-2	TRBD1	TRBV12-5	NA	TGTGCTAGTGGTTTGGGACAGGGATTAGGCTACACCTTC	CASGLGQGLGYTF
TRBJ1-2	TRBD1	TRBV6-1	many	TGTGCCAGCAGTGCGACAGGGAATAACTATGGCTACACCTTC	CASSATGNNYGYTF
TRBJ2-5	NA	TRBV7-8	NA	TGTGCCAGCAGCTTAATCCAGGGGCAAGAGACCCAGTACTTC	CASSLIQGQETQYF
TRBJ1-1	NA	TRBV5-1	many	TGCGCCAGCAGCTTGTTGGACAGGAACACTGAAGCTTTCTTT	CASSLLDRNTEAFF
TRBJ2-2	TRBD1	TRBV20-1	many	TGCAGTGCTAGAAACAGGGGAAACACCGGGGAGCTGTTTTTT	CSARNRGNTGELFF
TRBJ1-2	NA	TRBV27	NA	TGTGCCAGCAGGCCCGGACCTGGGTGGGTGCACTATGGCTACACCTTC	CASRPGPGWVHYGYTF
TRBJ1-1	NA	TRBV7-9	many	TGTGCCAGCAGCGCGAACCAGGGGCGAGAAGCTTTCTTT	CASSANQGREAFF
TRBJ2-6	NA	TRBV28	few	TGTGCCAGCACCGCAGGGGCCGGGGCCAACGTCCTGACTTTC	CASTAGAGANVLTF
TRBJ2-5	NA	TRBV28	many	TGTGCCAGCAGTTTAAGAGGTAGACCAGAGACCCAGTACTTC	CASSLRGRPETQYF
TRBJ2-7	NA	TRBV27	few	TGTGCCAGCAGGAGGACGGACGGCTACGAGCAGTACTTC	CASRRTDGYEQYF
TRBJ1-1	NA	TRBV5-1	many	TGCGCCAGCAGCCCCCAGGGCGGGGACACTGAAGCTTTCTTT	CASSPQGGDTEAFF
TRBJ1-5	NA	TRBV28	many	TGTGCCGCCCGAACCAGGGTGAATCAGCCCCAGCATTTT	CAARTRVNQPQHF
TRBJ1-5	NA	TRBV4-2	few	TGTGCCAGCAGCCAAGCGGTAGGTGGGGGGCAGCCCCAGCATTTT	CASSQAVGGGQPQHF